This TCR beta chain was sequenced during a study of T cell clonotyping in hematopoietic cell transplantation. Overall study results and limits: Few recipient clonotypes overlapped donors; over 95% were de novo at given depth.

Profiled with immunoSEQ multiplex PCR; TCRdb holds only in-frame clones, not every one. The profile shows about 15,000 clones, approximately 85% of them singletons. Remarks on this clone: Antigen: not known.

Sequences were obtained from peripheral blood mononuclear cells. This receptor was identified in a woman aged 40-49 years in good health. Some clones in this sample may be carry-over from other donors' samples.

CDR3 nucleotide sequence: TGTGCCAGCAGCGTGGGACAGGCCCCCAATGAGCAGTTCTTC. Its protein is CASSVGQAPNEQFF. This sequence joins TRBV9 and TRBJ2-1; 8 positions match TRBD1. This CDR3 has 14 amino acids. J was trimmed by 6 bases and V by 2 bases; bases with no gene match: 4. Germline V gives CDR1 SGDLS, CDR2 YYNGEE.